This T cell receptor beta chain was documented in a study of T cell changes during pregnancy in multiple sclerosis. CDR3 length equals 14 residues. Trimming cost V 3 bases and J 8 bases; bases outside gene matches: 8. Germline V lookup: CDR1 MNHEY, CDR2 SMNVEV (reference sequence). Profiling relied on immunoSEQ multiplex PCR, and the TCRdb table lists in-frame clones only, not all of them. Of under 130,000 clones listed, about 89% are singletons. V and J are TRBV27 and TRBJ1-2, with TRBD1 matching 8 bases. This TCR was recovered from a female donor with multiple sclerosis, enrolled in a pregnancy study. Sample: peripheral blood, taken after pregnancy. This chain's CDR3 is CASSFRQGAGGYTF. The CDR3 DNA follows: TGTGCCAGCAGTTTTCGGCAGGGGGCGGGAGGCTACACCTTC.